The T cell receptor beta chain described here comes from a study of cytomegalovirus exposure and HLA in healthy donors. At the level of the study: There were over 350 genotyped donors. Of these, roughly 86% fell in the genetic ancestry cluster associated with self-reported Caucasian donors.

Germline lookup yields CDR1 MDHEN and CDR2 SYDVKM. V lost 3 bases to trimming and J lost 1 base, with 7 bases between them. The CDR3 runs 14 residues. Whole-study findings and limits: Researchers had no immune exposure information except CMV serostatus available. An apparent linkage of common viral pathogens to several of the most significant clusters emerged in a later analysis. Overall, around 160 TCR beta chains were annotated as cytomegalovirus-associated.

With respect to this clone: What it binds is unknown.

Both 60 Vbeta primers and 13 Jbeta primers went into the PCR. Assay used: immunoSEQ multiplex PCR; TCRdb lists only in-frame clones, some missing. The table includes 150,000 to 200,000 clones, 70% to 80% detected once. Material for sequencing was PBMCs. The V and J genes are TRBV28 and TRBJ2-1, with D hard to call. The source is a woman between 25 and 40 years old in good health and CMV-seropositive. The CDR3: CASSFFQSYNEQFF. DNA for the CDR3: TGTGCCAGCAGTTTCTTCCAGTCCTACAATGAGCAGTTCTTC.